This T cell receptor beta chain was sequenced during a study of CD8+CD57+ T cells in acquired aplastic anemia. CDR3 and TCR beta VDJ profiling relied on genomic DNA as the template. TCRdb re-analysed the reads in MiXCR, keeping a single row per CDR3 protein. The data contain hundreds of thousands of distinct CDR3 sequences, around 82% of them seen just once; the ten biggest clones take up approximately 40%. CD8+CD57+ cell expansion, shown by flow cytometry, had occurred in the patients selected for sequencing. Trimming removed 9 bases at V and 14 bases at J, with 27 bases between. Germline CDR1 is SGDLS and CDR2 is YYNGEE. The CDR3 has 14 amino acids.

Sample: sorted CD4+, CD8+, or CD8+CD57+ T cells (not recorded which) from PBMCs. This TCR came from a human donor with aplastic anemia. The chain uses TRBV9 and TRBJ2-1; D perhaps matches TRBD1 (5 bases). This chain's CDR3 is CATSDYPQGDKEFF. In DNA form, the CDR3 reads TGTGCCACCAGTGATTACCCCCAGGGCGACAAGGAGTTCTTC.